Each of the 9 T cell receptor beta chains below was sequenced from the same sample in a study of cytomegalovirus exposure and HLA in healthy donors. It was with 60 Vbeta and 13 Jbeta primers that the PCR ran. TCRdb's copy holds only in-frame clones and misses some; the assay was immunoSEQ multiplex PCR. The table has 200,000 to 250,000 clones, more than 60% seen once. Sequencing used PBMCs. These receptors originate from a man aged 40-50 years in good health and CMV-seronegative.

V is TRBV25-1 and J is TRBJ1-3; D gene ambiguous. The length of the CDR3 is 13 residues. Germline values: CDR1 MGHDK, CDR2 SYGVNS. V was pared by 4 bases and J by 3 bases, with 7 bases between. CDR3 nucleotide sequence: TGTGCCAGCAGTGTAACAGATGGAAACACCATATATTTT. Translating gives CASSVTDGNTIYF.

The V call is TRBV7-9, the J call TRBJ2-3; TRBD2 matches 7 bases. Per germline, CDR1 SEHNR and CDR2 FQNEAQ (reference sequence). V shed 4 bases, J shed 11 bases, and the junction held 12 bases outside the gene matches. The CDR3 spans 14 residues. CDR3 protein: CASSSSMTSSMQYF. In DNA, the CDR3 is TGTGCCAGCAGCTCCTCTATGACTAGCTCAATGCAGTATTTT.

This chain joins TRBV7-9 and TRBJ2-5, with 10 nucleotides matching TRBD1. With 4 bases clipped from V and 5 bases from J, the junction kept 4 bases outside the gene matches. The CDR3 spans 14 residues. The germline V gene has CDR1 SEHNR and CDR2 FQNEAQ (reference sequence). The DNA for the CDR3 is TGTGCCAGCAGCTGGGGACAGGGGAGTGAGACCCAGTACTTC. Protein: CASSWGQGSETQYF.

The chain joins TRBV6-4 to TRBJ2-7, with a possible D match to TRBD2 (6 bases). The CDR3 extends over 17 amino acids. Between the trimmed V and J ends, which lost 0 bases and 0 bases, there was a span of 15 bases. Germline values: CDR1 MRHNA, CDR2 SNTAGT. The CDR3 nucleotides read TGTGCCAGCAGTGACTCGAGGAGTTGCGGGGACTCCTACGAGCAGTACTTC. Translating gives CASSDSRSCGDSYEQYF.

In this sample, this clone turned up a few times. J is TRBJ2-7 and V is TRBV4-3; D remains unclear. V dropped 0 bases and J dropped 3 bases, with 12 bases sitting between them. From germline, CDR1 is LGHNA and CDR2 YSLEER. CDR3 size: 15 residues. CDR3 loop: CASSQDRTDLYEQYF. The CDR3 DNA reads TGCGCCAGCAGCCAAGATAGAACAGACCTCTACGAGCAGTACTTC.

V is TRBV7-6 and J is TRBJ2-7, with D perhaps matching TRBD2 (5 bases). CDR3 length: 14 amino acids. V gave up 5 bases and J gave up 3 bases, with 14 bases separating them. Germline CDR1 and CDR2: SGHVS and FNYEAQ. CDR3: CASSVIRGGYEQYF. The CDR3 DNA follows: TGTGCCAGCAGCGTTATTCGGGGTGGCTACGAGCAGTACTTC.

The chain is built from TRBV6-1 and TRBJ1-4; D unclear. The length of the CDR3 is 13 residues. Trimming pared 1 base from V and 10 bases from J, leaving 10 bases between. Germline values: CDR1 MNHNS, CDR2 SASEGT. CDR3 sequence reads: CASSEGEGVKLFF. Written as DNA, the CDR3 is TGTGCCAGCAGTGAAGGAGAGGGTGTAAAACTGTTTTTT.

The CDR3 spells CASTQQGQDSIQETQYF. The CDR3 coding sequence is TGTGCCAGCACCCAACAGGGACAGGATTCGATTCAAGAGACCCAGTACTTC. The V gene is TRBV7-9, the J gene TRBJ2-5; TRBD1 agrees at 8 bases. Germline CDR1 reads SEHNR; CDR2 reads FQNEAQ (reference sequence). The CDR3 runs 17 residues. The J segment lost 2 bases and the V segment lost 7 bases, leaving 15 bases of the junction unmatched.

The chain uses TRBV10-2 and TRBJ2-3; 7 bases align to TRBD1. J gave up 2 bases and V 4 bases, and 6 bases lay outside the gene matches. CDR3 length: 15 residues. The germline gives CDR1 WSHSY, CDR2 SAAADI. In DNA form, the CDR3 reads TGCGCCAGCAGTGCTATACAGGGGTACACAGATACGCAGTATTTT. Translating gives CASSAIQGYTDTQYF.